This T cell receptor (beta chain) was found in a study of long-term antiretroviral therapy in people with HIV. V lost 2 bases and J 4 bases, leaving 13 bases between the germline ends. The germline CDR1 and CDR2 sequences are SGHAT and FQNNGV. The CDR3 has 15 amino acids. Only United States sites treated participants with HIV. Investigators performed immunoSEQ version v3.0 at survey level. Using immunoSEQ multiplex PCR, the repertoire was profiled, and TCRdb retains in-frame clones only, with some absent. The sample carries about 24,000 clones, roughly 79% recorded once. This material consisted of unsorted PBMCs, taken at the start of antiretroviral therapy, before treatment. V usage is TRBV11-2 and J usage is TRBJ2-3, with D possibly TRBD2 on 6 matching bases. This receptor was taken from a woman younger than 35 with HIV. This chain's CDR3 is CASSLRQGGADTQYF. In DNA form, the CDR3 reads TGTGCCAGCAGCTTACGGCAGGGAGGCGCAGATACGCAGTATTTT.